This T cell receptor beta chain appears in the sequencing data of a study of technical replicates of blood from a handful of donors. Clones were read by immunoSEQ multiplex PCR, and TCRdb kept only the in-frame ones, dropping some. The repertoire has some 74,000 clones, about 91% of them found once; the top ten carry about 0.41%. Sequenced sample: T cells isolated from PBMCs. This sequence was found in a human donor in good health.

CDR3 region: CASSPPGGFYEQYF. The CDR3 nucleotides read TGTGCCAGCAGCCCCCCAGGGGGATTCTACGAGCAGTACTTC. The chain employs TRBV7-2 and TRBJ2-7, with 7 bases matching TRBD1. The trim removed 5 bases at V and 3 bases at J, leaving 7 bases unmatched. The CDR3 runs to 14 residues. Germline CDR1 and CDR2: SGHTA and FQGNSA.